Listed below are T cell receptor beta chains from one sample, sequenced in a study of CD8+ T cells in alopecia areata. Sequencing was performed with immunoSEQ multiplex PCR; in TCRdb, only in-frame clones are kept and a portion is missing. The repertoire consists of 150,000 or so clones, with roughly three fifths occurring once and the leading ten covering 5% to 7.5%. Sample: CD4+ T cells sorted from blood, taken at week 0. The receptor set was obtained from a human donor with alopecia areata. Both conserved end residues are part of each CDR3. D genes are given only for firm matches. A clone size is listed for some rows: how often the clone was seen (once, few, many), or a class if it is expanded.

j_call | d_call | v_call | clone_size | cdr3_aa | cdr3_nt
TRBJ1-1 | - | TRBV4-2 | - | CASSQALGGSMNTEAFF | TGTGCCAGCAGCCAAGCCTTGGGGGGGTCCATGAACACTGAAGCTTTCTTT
TRBJ1-2 | TRBD1 | TRBV4-2 | once | CASSQAGGTGWGGYTF | TGTGCCAGCAGCCAAGCCGGCGGGACAGGCTGGGGTGGCTACACCTTC
TRBJ1-2 | - | TRBV2 | - | CASRRQEANYGYTF | TGTGCCAGCAGACGACAGGAAGCTAACTATGGCTACACCTTC
TRBJ2-3 | TRBD2 | TRBV4-2 | - | CASSLRSGVEDTQYF | TGTGCCAGCAGCCTCAGAAGCGGGGTAGAAGATACGCAGTATTTT
TRBJ2-3 | - | TRBV29-1 | - | CSVEPHSRRTDTQYF | TGCAGCGTTGAACCCCACAGCCGACGCACAGATACGCAGTATTTT
TRBJ2-2 | TRBD2 | TRBV5-1 | - | CASSLSLAGGPNTGELFF | TGCGCCAGCAGCTTGAGCCTAGCGGGGGGGCCGAACACCGGGGAGCTGTTTTTT
TRBJ1-2 | - | TRBV25-1 | - | CASGQGSRGYTF | TGTGCCAGTGGCCAGGGGAGTCGCGGCTACACCTTC
TRBJ1-4 | - | TRBV4-2 | - | CASSQGDGGEKLFF | TGTGCCAGCAGCCAAGGGGACGGTGGGGAAAAACTGTTTTTT
TRBJ2-6 | - | TRBV29-1 | - | CSVEGGTSGANVLTF | TGCAGCGTTGAAGGAGGGACCTCTGGGGCCAACGTCCTGACTTTC
TRBJ2-7 | - | TRBV15 | few | CATSNAGIPYEQYF | TGTGCCACCAGCAACGCAGGGATACCCTACGAGCAGTACTTC
TRBJ1-4 | - | TRBV27 | many | CASPEYRDEKLFF | TGTGCCAGCCCAGAATACAGAGACGAAAAACTGTTTTTT
TRBJ1-2 | - | TRBV14 | - | CASSQWTEGTYGYTF | TGTGCCAGCAGCCAGTGGACAGAGGGGACCTATGGCTACACCTTC
TRBJ2-7 | TRBD2 | TRBV27 | - | CASSPLAGGPYEQYF | TGTGCCAGCAGTCCTCTAGCGGGGGGACCCTACGAGCAGTACTTC
TRBJ1-1 | - | TRBV29-1 | - | CSVEAGRGLTEAFF | TGCAGCGTTGAAGCGGGCAGGGGCTTGACTGAAGCTTTCTTT
TRBJ2-7 | - | TRBV6-5 | few | CASSLPRGIYYEQYF | TGTGCCAGCAGCCTGCCCCGGGGGATTTACTACGAGCAGTACTTC
TRBJ2-7 | TRBD2 | TRBV13 | few | CASRLAGHEQYF | TGTGCCAGCAGGCTAGCGGGGCACGAGCAGTACTTC
TRBJ2-3 | - | TRBV29-1 | few | CSVEGGVDTQYF | TGCAGCGTTGAAGGTGGGGTGGATACGCAGTATTTT
TRBJ2-5 | TRBD2 | TRBV10-3 | - | CAISESRTSPETQYF | TGTGCCATCAGTGAGTCAAGGACTAGCCCAGAGACCCAGTACTTC
TRBJ1-3 | TRBD1 | TRBV30 | - | CASGTGEGNTIYF | TGTGCCAGCGGGACAGGCGAGGGAAACACCATATATTTT